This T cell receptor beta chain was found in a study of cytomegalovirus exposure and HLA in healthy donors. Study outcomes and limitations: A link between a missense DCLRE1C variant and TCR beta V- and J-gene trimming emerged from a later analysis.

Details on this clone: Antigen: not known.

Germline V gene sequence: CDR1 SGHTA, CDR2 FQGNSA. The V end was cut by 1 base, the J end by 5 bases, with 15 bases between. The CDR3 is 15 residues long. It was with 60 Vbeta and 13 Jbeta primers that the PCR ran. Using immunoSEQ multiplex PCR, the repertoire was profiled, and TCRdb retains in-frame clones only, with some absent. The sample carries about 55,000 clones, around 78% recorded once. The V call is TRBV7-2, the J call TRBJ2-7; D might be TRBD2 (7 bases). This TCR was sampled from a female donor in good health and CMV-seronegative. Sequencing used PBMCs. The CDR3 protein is CASSLVVRGRDEQYF. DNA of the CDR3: TGTGCCAGCAGCTTAGTGGTGCGGGGGCGCGACGAGCAGTACTTC.